Listed here is a single T cell receptor beta chain. Participants were aged about 18 to 90 years, lived in 24 US areas, and enrolled virtually. Cohort placement rested on clinical history that participants reported themselves. Data came from immunoSEQ multiplex PCR; TCRdb stores just in-frame clones and leaves some out. The sample records roughly 150,000 clones, 87% being singletons. The CDR3 runs 14 residues. The V end was cut by 0 bases, the J end by 8 bases, with 13 bases between. In germline, CDR1 is MNHEY, CDR2 SVGAGI. This sample is part of a study of blood T cell repertoires in COVID-19. Study information: Spain, Italy and the United States supplied samples that represented acute and convalescent COVID-19. In each case, the material was cDNA or gDNA derived from T cells, B-cell-depleted T cells, or PBMCs.

The receptor's source is a middle-aged woman who had been exposed to COVID-19. Sequencing was performed on PBMCs or T cells enriched from blood (not recorded which). J is TRBJ1-2 and V is TRBV6-5; D uncertain. CDR3 loop: CASSYSTPGGGYTF. The CDR3 nucleotides are TGTGCCAGCAGTTACTCGACCCCAGGAGGAGGCTACACCTTC.